This TCR beta chain was sequenced for a study of blood T cells in healthy people across ages. Then a second PCR, running roughly 7 to 11 cycles, was carried out with a sample-barcoded 5' primer and a J-beta primer mix. TCRdb re-derived calls from the 5' RACE reads in MiXCR, one entry per CDR3 protein. Of roughly 1,300,000 distinct CDR3 sequences in the sample, 59% were seen once. CDR3 size: 14 residues. Germline V lookup: CDR1 MNHEY, CDR2 SMNVEV (reference sequence). The germline V and J ends were trimmed by 0 bases and 4 bases, with 7 bases remaining between them. The sample holds a few counts of this clonotype.

The V call is TRBV27, the J call TRBJ2-1; D uncertain. The specimen sequenced was blood. The TCR originated in a man aged 18 to 35 in good health. The CDR3 spells CASSLSTGYNEQFF. The DNA of the CDR3 is TGTGCCAGCAGTTTATCGACTGGTTACAATGAGCAGTTCTTC.